The 24 T cell receptor beta chains given below trace back to one sample, sequenced in a study of vaccination effects on CD4 cells after COVID-19. Culture proceeded for approximately 9 days, and CD4+ T cells were then isolated. Each participant was given two doses of one vaccine (BNT162b2 or mRNA-1273). For these receptors, no antigen is known. Sequencing was performed with immunoSEQ multiplex PCR; in TCRdb, only in-frame clones are kept and a portion is missing. The sample gives tens of thousands of clones, around two thirds of which show up once; under 15% is in the top ten. The sample was CD4+ T cells from PBMCs cultured without peptide, taken after COVID-19 vaccination. All receptors derive from a human donor who received a COVID-19 vaccine.

This clone was detected a few times. The V and J genes are TRBV2 and TRBJ2-7; 8 bases match TRBD1. The V segment lost 6 bases and the J segment 2 bases; nucleotides outside the gene matches: 3. The germline V gene encodes CDR1 SNHLY and CDR2 FYNNEI. This CDR3 comprises 13 residues. DNA of the CDR3: TGTGCCAGCAGAAGGACAGGGACCTACGAGCAGTACTTC. Its translation is CASRRTGTYEQYF.

The J gene is TRBJ2-7, the V gene TRBV9, with TRBD1 matching 8 bases. V gave up 2 bases and J gave up 3 bases; unmatched junction bases: 4. The CDR3 totals 14 residues. Germline loops: CDR1 SGDLS, CDR2 YYNGEE. CDR3 in DNA: TGTGCCAGCAGCGTGACAGGGGCAAGCTACGAGCAGTACTTC. Translating gives CASSVTGASYEQYF.

This sequence joins TRBV27 and TRBJ2-6, with D tentatively TRBD1 (6 bases). The ends were cut back, 6 bases at V and 2 bases at J, with 14 bases in the middle. Germline V gene data show CDR1 as MNHEY and CDR2 as SMNVEV (reference sequence). This CDR3 is built from 16 residues. Written as DNA, the CDR3 is TGTGCCAGCAGGAGAACAGGGACCACTGGGGCCAACGTCCTGACTTTC. Translating it yields CASRRTGTTGANVLTF. The variable domain in full, with the rest retrieved from reference TRBV27 and TRBJ2-6, is EAQVTQNPRYLITVTGKKLTVTCSQNMNHEYMSWYRQDPGLGLRQIYYSMNVEVTDKGDVPEGYKVSRKEKRNFPLILESPSPNQTSLYFCASRRTGTTGANVLTFGAGSRLTVL.

This sequence joins TRBV4-2 and TRBJ1-2; D is perhaps TRBD1 (6 bases). Germline V gene data show CDR1 as LGHNA and CDR2 as YNFKEQ. V dropped 0 bases and J dropped 4 bases, with 15 bases sitting between them. The CDR3 is 16 residues long. CDR3 bases: TGTGCCAGCAGCCAAGATAAAGCTGGGGGCAGCTATGGCTACACCTTC. This codes for CASSQDKAGGSYGYTF.

The chain joins TRBV25-1 to TRBJ2-3, with D tentatively TRBD1 (7 bases). The CDR3 totals 15 residues. The germline V gene has CDR1 MGHDK and CDR2 SYGVNS. Deletions cut 1 base from V and 2 bases from J, with 10 bases between. Here the CDR3 reads CASSESGGLTDTQYF. The CDR3 DNA reads as TGTGCCAGCAGTGAATCAGGGGGACTCACAGATACGCAGTATTTT.

This chain connects TRBV18 to TRBJ2-1, with TRBD2 matching 11 bases. This CDR3 has 17 residues. CDR1 is KGHSH, CDR2 LQKENI, per germline. After removal of 3 bases from V and 0 bases from J, the junction contained 4 bases not matched to a gene. Here the CDR3 reads CASSPNSGRASYNEQFF. DNA of the CDR3: TGTGCCAGCTCACCTAATAGCGGGAGGGCCTCCTACAATGAGCAGTTCTTC.

This clone was observed a handful of times. The chain has TRBV5-4 and TRBJ1-6; D might be TRBD1 (6 bases). Trimming removed 3 bases from V and 8 bases from J, with 12 bases in between. CDR3 size: 14 residues. CDR1 and CDR2 (germline): SGHNT, YYREEE (reference sequence). CDR3 sequence: CASSSQGSHSPLHF. The CDR3 nucleotides read TGTGCCAGCAGCTCGCAGGGGAGTCATTCACCCCTCCACTTT.

The chain carries TRBV6-6 and TRBJ1-5, with 7 bases aligning to TRBD1. The CDR3 runs 16 residues. V shed 2 bases and J 5 bases; nucleotides not matched to a gene: 9. Germline CDR1 and CDR2: MNHNY and SVGAGI (reference sequence). As DNA, the CDR3 is TGTGCCAGCAGTTACCCCACGACAGGGTTGCATCAGCCCCAGCATTTT. It is translated as CASSYPTTGLHQPQHF.

V and J are TRBV2 and TRBJ2-1; 8 nucleotides line up with TRBD2. The J segment lost 3 bases and the V segment lost 8 bases, leaving 9 bases of the junction unmatched. The CDR3 spans 15 residues. Germline values: CDR1 SNHLY, CDR2 FYNNEI. CDR3 region: CASQREKSSYNEQFF. The CDR3 bases are TGTGCCAGCCAGCGGGAGAAAAGCAGCTACAATGAGCAGTTCTTC.

The chain employs TRBV28 and TRBJ1-1, with 9 bases identical to TRBD1. V gave up 6 bases and J gave up 1 base; unmatched junction bases: 6. This CDR3 has 15 amino acids. CDR1 and CDR2 from the germline V gene are MDHEN and SYDVKM. The CDR3 DNA reads TGTGCCAGCAGCCGGACGGGACAGGGGAACACTGAAGCTTTCTTT. Encoded protein: CASSRTGQGNTEAFF.

The V and J genes are TRBV5-6 and TRBJ1-1; 7 bases are a match to TRBD1. Trimming took 4 bases from V and 0 from J; bases not matched to a gene: 6. The CDR3 runs to 15 residues. Per germline, CDR1 SGHDT and CDR2 YYEEEE. The CDR3 sequence: CASSLGQLMNTEAFF. CDR3 nucleotide sequence: TGTGCCAGCAGCCTGGGACAGCTCATGAACACTGAAGCTTTCTTT.

This clone was recorded a few times. V usage is TRBV19 and J usage is TRBJ1-2; 10 bases line up with TRBD1. This CDR3 spans 14 amino acids. Germline V gene lookup returns CDR1 LNHDA and CDR2 SQIVND (reference sequence). The V gene end was trimmed by 6 bases and the J gene end by 2 bases; junction bases not matched to a gene: 3. In nucleotides, the CDR3 is TGTGCCAGTAGGGCGACAGGGGGCAACTATGGCTACACCTTC. It specifies CASRATGGNYGYTF.

The genes are TRBV19 and TRBJ1-4; no reliable D call. Trimming left V 6 bases short and J 0 bases short, with 11 bases between. CDR3 length: 15 amino acids. Looked up from germline, CDR1 is LNHDA and CDR2 is SQIVND (reference sequence). The CDR3 DNA is TGTGCCAGTAGAGACACTGGCGCAACTAATGAAAAACTGTTTTTT. It specifies CASRDTGATNEKLFF.

J is TRBJ1-2 and V is TRBV13; D uncertain. The CDR3 is made up of 13 amino acids. Germline CDR1 is PRHDT and CDR2 is FYEKMQ (reference sequence). Between the trimmed V and J ends, which lost 3 bases and 3 bases, there was a span of 8 bases. CDR3 bases: TGTGCCAGCAGCTTGGGGTTCCACTATGGCTACACCTTC. Translating it yields CASSLGFHYGYTF.

A single count supports this clone. The chain couples TRBV4-1 to TRBJ2-1; 7 positions match TRBD2. J lost 5 bases, V lost 4 bases, and 5 bases had no gene match. The CDR3 contains 14 residues. Germline CDR1 and CDR2: MGHRA and YSYEKL. The CDR3 sequence is CASSPLTSHNEQFF. Written as DNA, the CDR3 is TGCGCCAGCAGCCCGTTGACTAGCCACAATGAGCAGTTCTTC.

J is TRBJ1-4 and V is TRBV20-1; D remains ambiguous. V was trimmed by 4 bases and J by 8 bases, leaving 5 bases between them. This CDR3 contains 10 residues. Germline CDR1 reads DFQATT; CDR2 reads SNEGSKA (reference sequence). The CDR3 loop is CSAMREKLFF. CDR3 DNA sequence: TGCAGTGCTATGCGCGAAAAACTGTTTTTT.

V usage is TRBV5-8 and J usage is TRBJ1-2; D gene uncertain. Germline CDR1 and CDR2: SGHTS and YDEGEE. Deletions cut 0 bases from V and 2 bases from J, with 11 bases between. The CDR3 runs 15 residues. The chain's CDR3 is CASSLGRTGNYGYTF. Here the CDR3 DNA reads TGTGCCAGCAGCTTGGGTCGAACGGGGAACTATGGCTACACCTTC.

The V gene is TRBV27, the J gene TRBJ1-2; D not certain. This CDR3 region has 14 residues. CDR1 and CDR2 (germline): MNHEY, SMNVEV (reference sequence). The V end lost 4 bases, the J end lost 3 bases, and 12 bases lay between the germline ends. The CDR3 spells CASSSGINDYGYTF. The CDR3 DNA sequence: TGTGCCAGCAGTTCGGGAATAAATGACTATGGCTACACCTTC.

V and J are TRBV11-1 and TRBJ1-2; D is possibly TRBD1 (5 bases). Between the trimmed V and J ends, which lost 2 bases and 4 bases, there was a span of 11 bases. CDR3 size: 14 residues. CDR1 is SGHAT and CDR2 is FQDESV in the germline V gene (reference sequence). The CDR3 region has the DNA TGTGCCAGCAGCTTATCAACAGGCCTCTATGGCTACACCTTC. This encodes CASSLSTGLYGYTF. Using reference TRBV11-1 and TRBJ1-2 for the parts outside the CDR3, the full variable domain is EAEVAQSPRYKITEKSQAVAFWCDPISGHATLYWYRQILGQGPELLVQFQDESVVDDSQLPKDRFSAERLKGVDSTLKIQPAELGDSAMYLCASSLSTGLYGYTFGSGTRLTVV.

In this sample, this clone turned up once. The chain couples TRBV10-3 to TRBJ1-5; 9 nucleotides align to TRBD1. Germline V lookup: CDR1 ENHRY, CDR2 SYGVKD. CDR3 length: 13 residues. J was trimmed by 4 bases and V by 10 bases; bases with no gene match: 5. CDR3 coding DNA: TGTGCCACGCAGGACAGGGGTAATCAGCCCCAGCATTTT. Protein sequence: CATQDRGNQPQHF.

The chain couples TRBV30 to TRBJ1-1; TRBD1 aligns across 7 bases. V lost 3 bases and J lost 3; bases outside the gene matches: 4. CDR1 and CDR2 (germline): GTSNPN, SVGIG (reference sequence). The CDR3 sequence is 13 residues long. CDR3 sequence reads: CAWSRDRDTEAFF. CDR3 nucleotides: TGTGCCTGGAGCCGTGACAGGGACACTGAAGCTTTCTTT. The full variable domain, rest sourced from reference TRBV30 and TRBJ1-1, is SQTIHQWPATLVQPVGSPLSLECTVEGTSNPNLYWYRQAAGRGLQLLFYSVGIGQISSEVPQNLSASRPQDRQFILSSKKLLLSDSGFYLCAWSRDRDTEAFFGQGTRLTVV.

V and J are TRBV15 and TRBJ2-1; the match to TRBD2 covers 8 bases. Trimming at V came to 5 bases and at J to 5 bases, leaving 11 bases not matched to a gene. CDR1 is LNHNV and CDR2 is YYDKDF in the germline V gene (reference sequence). The CDR3 spans 16 residues. The CDR3 loop reads CATSPSPGGHDNEQFF. DNA for the CDR3: TGTGCCACCAGCCCCTCACCGGGAGGGCACGACAATGAGCAGTTCTTC.

This chain links TRBV29-1 with TRBJ2-5, with 12 positions matching TRBD2. Germline V lookup: CDR1 SQVTM, CDR2 ANQGSEA. The trim removed 2 bases at V and 4 bases at J, leaving 2 bases unmatched. The CDR3 has 14 residues. The CDR3 protein is CSVEQLAGGETQYF. CDR3 DNA sequence: TGCAGCGTTGAACAACTAGCGGGAGGAGAGACCCAGTACTTC. Filled out from reference TRBV29-1 and TRBJ2-5, the complete variable domain reads SAVISQKPSRDICQRGTSLTIQCQVDSQVTMMFWYRQQPGQSLTLIATANQGSEATYESGFVIDKFPISRPNLTFSTLTVSNMSPEDSSIYLCSVEQLAGGETQYFGPGTRLLVL.

The V call is TRBV7-3, the J call TRBJ2-2, with TRBD2 matching over 12 bases. V gave up 5 bases and J gave up 3 bases; unmatched junction bases: 16. Germline CDR1 SGHTA, CDR2 FQGTGA. The CDR3 is 20 amino acids. The CDR3 DNA follows: TGTGCCAGCAGCCCAAGACTAGCGGGGGCCCTCCAGTTCGACACCGGGGAGCTGTTTTTT. The encoded protein is CASSPRLAGALQFDTGELFF.